Following are 27 T cell receptor beta chains from one sample sequenced in a study of blood T cell repertoires in COVID-19. Only in-frame clones appear in the TCRdb table, and some are missing; sequencing was by immunoSEQ multiplex PCR. Of about 190,000 clones listed, 80% to 95% are singletons. Specimen: peripheral blood. The receptors originated from a man in his fifties with acute or convalescent COVID-19.

This rearrangement joins TRBV5-5 to TRBJ1-3; 9 nucleotides agree with TRBD1. CDR1 and CDR2 from the germline V gene are SGHKS and YYEKEE (reference sequence). V dropped 3 bases and J dropped 1; count of bases not matched to a gene: 5. This CDR3 comprises 16 residues. CDR3 DNA: TGTGCCAGCAGCTCACAGGGGGCAGGATCTGGAAACACCATATATTTT. Translation gives CASSSQGAGSGNTIYF.

This clone was observed a few times. The chain has TRBV2 and TRBJ1-2, with 7 positions matching TRBD1. Germline-derived CDR1 and CDR2 are SNHLY and FYNNEI. This CDR3 spans 15 amino acids. V gave up 5 bases and J gave up 5 bases; unmatched junction bases: 11. CDR3 sequence: CASSPLGQREYGYTF. CDR3 in DNA: TGTGCCAGCAGTCCTTTGGGACAGAGGGAATATGGCTACACCTTC.

This clone appeared a few times. The J gene is TRBJ2-2, the V gene TRBV27; D may be TRBD1 (5 bases). The CDR3 consists of 15 residues. Germline V gene sequence: CDR1 MNHEY, CDR2 SMNVEV (reference sequence). Trimming pared 10 bases from V and 0 bases from J, leaving 15 bases between. The DNA for the CDR3 is TGTGCCACCCCTAGGGGCAGAGCGAACACCGGGGAGCTGTTTTTT. Translating gives CATPRGRANTGELFF.

V usage is TRBV28 and J usage is TRBJ1-3; the match to TRBD1 covers 8 bases. Germline V gives CDR1 MDHEN, CDR2 SYDVKM. This CDR3 contains 14 residues. With V trimmed by 5 bases and J by 7 bases, 7 bases remained unmatched. The CDR3 spells CASSQDRVGNTIYF. The CDR3 nucleotides read TGTGCCAGCAGTCAGGACAGGGTTGGGAACACCATATATTTT. The full variable domain, completed using reference TRBV28 and TRBJ1-3, is DVKVTQSSRYLVKRTGEKVFLECVQDMDHENMFWYRQDPGLGLRLIYFSYDVKMKEKGDIPEGYSVSREKKERFSLILESASTNQTSMYLCASSQDRVGNTIYFGEGSWLTVV.

This clone occurred once. V usage is TRBV29-1 and J usage is TRBJ2-5, with 8 nucleotides matching TRBD2. Per germline, CDR1 SQVTM and CDR2 ANQGSEA. The CDR3 spans 13 residues. V gave up 7 bases and J gave up 2 bases; unmatched junction bases: 6. In DNA form, the CDR3 reads TGCAGCGCCGCGGGAGGAAGACAAGAGACCCAGTACTTC. Translation gives CSAAGGRQETQYF.

The gene calls are TRBV7-2 and TRBJ2-2, with a possible D match to TRBD2 (5 bases). This CDR3 has 15 residues. Germline values: CDR1 SGHTA, CDR2 FQGNSA. Trimming shortened V by 9 bases and J by 1 base, and 15 bases separated the two germline ends. CDR3 sequence (DNA): TGTGCCAGTTTCCTCGCGGCGGGGAACACCGGGGAGCTGTTTTTT. Its translation: CASFLAAGNTGELFF. The full variable domain, completed using reference TRBV7-2 and TRBJ2-2, is GAGVSQSPSNKVTEKGKDVELRCDPISGHTALYWYRQSLGQGLEFLIYFQGNSAPDKSGLPSDRFSAERTGGSVSTLTIQRTQQEDSAVYLCASFLAAGNTGELFFGEGSRLTVL.

The chain recombines TRBV9 with TRBJ2-1; D perhaps matches TRBD2 (6 bases). Germline V lookup: CDR1 SGDLS, CDR2 YYNGEE. The CDR3 extends over 15 amino acids. V was clipped by 0 bases and J by 4 bases, with 11 bases between them. The CDR3 DNA is TGTGCCAGCAGCGTAGGACTAGTTTCTTACAATGAGCAGTTCTTC. Translating gives CASSVGLVSYNEQFF.

This clone was observed once. The rearrangement uses TRBV6-5 and TRBJ1-3; D is possibly TRBD1 (6 bases). The V and J ends lost 2 bases and 4 bases respectively, with 6 bases between them. Per the germline V gene, CDR1 is MNHEY and CDR2 is SVGAGI. The CDR3 length is 13 residues. The CDR3 DNA follows: TGTGCCAGCAGTTACGGACAGGGAAACACCATATATTTT. Amino acid sequence: CASSYGQGNTIYF.

J is TRBJ1-1 and V is TRBV28, with 8 positions matching TRBD1. This CDR3 has 15 amino acids. In germline, CDR1 is MDHEN, CDR2 SYDVKM. The junction had 10 bases not matched to a gene; V was cut back by 5 bases and J by 5 bases. CDR3 loop: CASSPHPTGETEAFF. In DNA form, the CDR3 reads TGTGCCAGCAGTCCCCACCCGACAGGGGAAACTGAAGCTTTCTTT.

J is TRBJ1-5 and V is TRBV7-6, with 8 nucleotides matching TRBD1. CDR3 length: 17 amino acids. Germline V gene data show CDR1 as SGHVS and CDR2 as FNYEAQ. Trimming at V came to 5 bases and at J to 2 bases, leaving 11 bases not matched to a gene. CDR3 in amino acids: CASSLLDRAGGNQPQHF. The CDR3 DNA follows: TGTGCCAGCAGCCTCCTGGACAGGGCTGGGGGCAATCAGCCCCAGCATTTT. The complete variable domain, with remaining parts taken from reference TRBV7-6 and TRBJ1-5, reads GAGVSQSPRYKVTKRGQDVALRCDPISGHVSLYWYRQALGQGPEFLTYFNYEAQQDKSGLPNDRFSAERPEGSISTLTIQRTEQRDSAMYRCASSLLDRAGGNQPQHFGDGTRLSIL.

This clone was seen a single time. The chain employs TRBV6-5 and TRBJ1-4; a possible D gene is TRBD1 (5 bases). CDR1 and CDR2 from the germline V gene are MNHEY and SVGAGI. The CDR3 extends over 15 amino acids. V lost 4 bases and J 5 bases, leaving 14 bases between the germline ends. CDR3 amino acids: CASSSPRVRNEKLFF. The CDR3 region has the DNA TGTGCCAGCAGTTCCCCCAGGGTACGGAATGAAAAACTGTTTTTT.

The V gene is TRBV5-1, the J gene TRBJ1-3, with 7 bases that match TRBD1. CDR1 SGHRS and CDR2 YFSETQ come from the germline V gene. This CDR3 comprises 15 residues. Trimming cost V 2 bases and J 4 bases; bases outside gene matches: 6. Here the CDR3 DNA reads TGCGCCAGCAGCTTACAGGGGTTTTCGGGAAACACCATATATTTT. Protein product: CASSLQGFSGNTIYF.

V usage is TRBV3-1 (or the pseudogene TRBV3-2) and J usage is TRBJ1-1; the D gene is possibly TRBD1 (5 bases). The CDR3 runs 12 residues. Germline V gene lookup returns CDR1 LGHDT and CDR2 YNNKEL (reference sequence). Trimming took off 10 bases at V and 3 bases at J, with 12 bases between the two ends. The CDR3 sequence: CATSGGDTEAFF. CDR3 sequence (DNA): TGTGCCACCTCGGGGGGGGACACTGAAGCTTTCTTT.

The CDR3 bases are TGTGCCAGCGGACCCACAGGGACGAGGAACACTGAAGCTTTCTTT. It encodes CASGPTGTRNTEAFF. The chain employs TRBV2 and TRBJ1-1; possibly TRBD1 for D (6 bases). The V and J ends lost 8 bases and 1 base respectively, with 17 bases between them. The CDR3 has 15 residues. Germline V gives CDR1 SNHLY, CDR2 FYNNEI.

The chain links TRBV19 to TRBJ2-4; D is possibly TRBD1 (5 bases). Germline assignment: CDR1 LNHDA and CDR2 SQIVND (reference sequence). V shed 1 base and J shed 1 base, with 14 bases lying between them. The CDR3 loop spans 17 amino acids. The CDR3 reads CASSIVGRVGAKNIQYF. The CDR3 bases are TGTGCCAGTAGTATAGTCGGCAGGGTAGGGGCCAAAAACATTCAGTACTTC.

The gene calls are TRBV5-5 and TRBJ2-7, with D possibly matching TRBD2 (6 bases). Germline CDR1 is SGHKS and CDR2 is YYEKEE (reference sequence). V was pared by 3 bases and J by 7 bases, with 20 bases between. The CDR3 length is 15 residues. CDR3 in DNA: TGTGCCAGCAGCTGGGGGGACGGCGCTCTGGGAGAGCAGTACGTC. Its protein product is CASSWGDGALGEQYV.

The table lists this clone with a count of one. The chain links TRBV21-1 to TRBJ2-1; TRBD2, the table's D call, was not compared with the DNA. TRBV21-1 is deemed a pseudogene. The CDR3 runs 18 residues. CDR3 protein: CASSKSLLGREVNNEQFF. In nucleotides, the CDR3 is TGTGCCAGCAGCAAAAGCCTTCTGGGGCGGGAGGTTAACAATGAGCAGTTCTTC.

The chain carries TRBV27 and TRBJ2-7; D ambiguous. This CDR3 comprises 13 residues. Trimming removed 10 bases from V and 4 bases from J, with 17 bases in between. Germline-derived CDR1 and CDR2 are MNHEY and SMNVEV (reference sequence). The CDR3: CATSRNGIYEQYF. The CDR3 bases are TGTGCCACCTCTAGAAACGGTATTTACGAGCAGTACTTC.

In its sample, this clone was seen once. V and J are TRBV19 and TRBJ2-5; 7 bases fit TRBD2. Germline V gene data show CDR1 as LNHDA and CDR2 as SQIVND (reference sequence). The CDR3 loop spans 14 amino acids. J lost 1 base, V lost 3 bases, and 2 bases had no gene match. This CDR3 is CASSMGGIQETQYF. The CDR3 DNA reads TGTGCCAGTAGTATGGGGGGGATCCAAGAGACCCAGTACTTC.

CDR3 region: CASRLDSHSEQYF. CDR3 nucleotides: TGTGCCAGCCGCTTAGACAGCCACTCCGAGCAGTACTTC. V usage is TRBV4-2 and J usage is TRBJ2-7, with a weak D call TRBD1 (5 bases). Germline V lookup: CDR1 LGHNA, CDR2 YNFKEQ. The CDR3 has 13 amino acids. V was shortened by 8 bases and J by 6 bases, with 17 bases between the two germline ends.

The rearrangement joins TRBV10-3 to TRBJ1-1; 9 bases agree with TRBD1. Trimming at V came to 6 bases and at J to 8 bases, leaving 7 bases not matched to a gene. This CDR3 comprises 13 residues. Germline CDR1 reads ENHRY; CDR2 reads SYGVKD. In nucleotides, the CDR3 is TGTGCCATCAGGGAGACAGGGGGTTCGGAAGCTTTCTTT. Residues: CAIRETGGSEAFF.

The J gene is TRBJ1-3, the V gene TRBV5-5, with 8 bases identical to TRBD1. The junction had 3 bases not matched to a gene; V was cut back by 4 bases and J by 0 bases. Germline V gene sequence: CDR1 SGHKS, CDR2 YYEKEE (reference sequence). This CDR3 spans 15 amino acids. CDR3 protein: CASSEQGVSGNTIYF. As DNA, the CDR3 is TGTGCCAGCAGCGAACAGGGGGTCTCTGGAAACACCATATATTTT.

The chain joins TRBV28 to TRBJ1-2; a possible D gene is TRBD1 (5 bases). Deletions cut 2 bases from V and 8 bases from J, with 21 bases between. The CDR3 covers 16 residues. Germline values: CDR1 MDHEN, CDR2 SYDVKM. For the CDR3, the DNA is TGTGCCAGCAGTTTAGTGTCGAGGAGGGACCTTGGGGGCTACACCTTC. Its protein product is CASSLVSRRDLGGYTF.

The CDR3 sequence is CASSLVGGPAGELFF. DNA of the CDR3: TGTGCCAGCAGCTTAGTTGGCGGGCCCGCCGGGGAGCTGTTTTTT. This chain joins TRBV11-2 and TRBJ2-2, with D possibly being TRBD2 (5 bases). The CDR3 loop spans 15 amino acids. V lost 1 base and J 6 bases, leaving 12 bases between the germline ends. Germline assignment: CDR1 SGHAT and CDR2 FQNNGV. The full variable domain, with the rest looked up from reference TRBV11-2 and TRBJ2-2, is EAGVAQSPRYKIIEKRQSVAFWCNPISGHATLYWYQQILGQGPKLLIQFQNNGVVDDSQLPKDRFSAERLKGVDSTLKIQPAKLEDSAVYLCASSLVGGPAGELFFGEGSRLTVL.

CDR3 region: CAGAGSQYEQYF. The CDR3 DNA reads as TGTGCGGGAGCGGGAAGCCAATATGAGCAGTACTTC. This chain uses TRBV18 with TRBJ2-7; TRBD2 aligns across 7 bases. Per germline, CDR1 KGHSH and CDR2 LQKENI. The CDR3 extends over 12 amino acids.

The rearrangement uses TRBV6-4 and TRBJ1-2; D might be TRBD1 (6 bases). The germline V gene encodes CDR1 MRHNA and CDR2 SNTAGT. Trimming removed 6 bases at V and 4 bases at J, with 9 bases between. This CDR3 contains 12 residues. The CDR3 nucleotides are TGTGCCAGCAGGGACAGCATCTATGGCTACACCTTC. Amino acids: CASRDSIYGYTF.

The V call is TRBV5-1, the J call TRBJ2-3; 9 positions agree with TRBD1. The CDR3 is 14 amino acids. Per the germline V gene, CDR1 is SGHRS and CDR2 is YFSETQ. V lost 4 bases, J lost 5 bases, and 5 bases stayed unmatched. CDR3 DNA: TGCGCCAGCAGCCCGGGACAGGGAGGAGATACGCAGTATTTT. It specifies CASSPGQGGDTQYF. The whole variable domain, filled in from reference TRBV5-1 and TRBJ2-3, reads KAGVTQTPRYLIKTRGQQVTLSCSPISGHRSVSWYQQTPGQGLQFLFEYFSETQRNKGNFPGRFSGRQFSNSRSEMNVSTLELGDSALYLCASSPGQGGDTQYFGPGTRLTVL.